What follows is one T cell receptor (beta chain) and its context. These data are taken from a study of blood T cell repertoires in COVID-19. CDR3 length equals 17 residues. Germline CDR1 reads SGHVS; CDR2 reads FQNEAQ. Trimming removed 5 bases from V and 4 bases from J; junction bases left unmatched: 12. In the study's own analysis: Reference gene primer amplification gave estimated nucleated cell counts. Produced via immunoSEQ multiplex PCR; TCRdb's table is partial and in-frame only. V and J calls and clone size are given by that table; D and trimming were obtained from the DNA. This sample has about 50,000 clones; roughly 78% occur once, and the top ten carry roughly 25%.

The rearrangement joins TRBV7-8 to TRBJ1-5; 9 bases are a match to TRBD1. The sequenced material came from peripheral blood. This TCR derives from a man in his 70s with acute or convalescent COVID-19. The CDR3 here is CASSVRGQGRINQPQHF. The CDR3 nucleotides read TGTGCCAGCAGCGTTCGGGGACAGGGACGGATAAATCAGCCCCAGCATTTT.